A selection of T cell receptor beta chains follows, all from one sample in a study of blood T cell repertoires in COVID-19. Assay used: immunoSEQ multiplex PCR; TCRdb lists only in-frame clones, some missing. The sample holds some 74,000 clones, 88% seen once. Source material: peripheral blood. The receptor source for this set is an elderly woman with acute or convalescent COVID-19. The CDR3 runs from the conserved cysteine through the conserved F or W. D genes are given only for firm matches.

>TRBV2|TRBD1|TRBJ2-3|15
TGTGCCAGCAGGGTTGGGACAGCTAGCACAGATACGCAGTATTTT
CASRVGTASTDTQYF
>TRBV2|TRBD1|TRBJ2-7|14
TGTGCCAGCAGTGAAGACCTCGGGACAGACGAGCAGTACTTC
CASSEDLGTDEQYF
>TRBV7-8|.|TRBJ2-2|15
TGTGCCAGCAGCTGGCTAGCAGCCCGGACCGGGGAGCTGTTTTTT
CASSWLAARTGELFF
>TRBV5-1|.|TRBJ1-1|14
TGCGCCAGCAGCTTCCAGCGCCCGAACACTGAAGCTTTCTTT
CASSFQRPNTEAFF
>TRBV18|.|TRBJ2-1|12
TGTGCCAGCTCACTTAATTACAATGAGCAGTTCTTC
CASSLNYNEQFF
>TRBV7-7|.|TRBJ2-2|15
TGTGCTAGCAGCCCAGGGGGGTTTCGCACCGGGGAGCTGTTTTTT
CASSPGGFRTGELFF
>TRBV3-1/TRBV3-2|TRBD2|TRBJ2-7|15
TGTGCCAGCAGCCAGAGACTAGCGGGAATCTACGAGCAGTACTTC
CASSQRLAGIYEQYF
>TRBV2|.|TRBJ2-3|14
TGTGCCAGCAACCCTGCGGGTACCCCAGATACGCAGTATTTT
CASNPAGTPDTQYF
>TRBV10-1|.|TRBJ1-1|12
TGCGCCAGCAGTAAGGGGTACCCTGAAGCTTTCTTT
CASSKGYPEAFF
>TRBV5-6|.|TRBJ1-6|13
TGTGCCAGCAGCTTGCCAGCGGTTTCACCCCTCCACTTT
CASSLPAVSPLHF
>TRBV7-9|TRBD1|TRBJ2-6|18
TGTGCCAGCAGCCCCGACAGGGCCCTAACTACTGGGGCCAACGTCCTGACTTTC
CASSPDRALTTGANVLTF